These T cell receptor beta chains were read from a single sample in a study of cytomegalovirus exposure and HLA in healthy donors. The method was immunoSEQ multiplex PCR; TCRdb's version includes in-frame clones alone and lacks a portion of them. The table shows 110,000 to 150,000 clones, with around 90% occurring only once. Sequenced material: PBMCs. Every receptor here comes from a woman under 30 in good health and CMV-seropositive. Each CDR3 is given with its conserved first and last residue. D genes are given only for firm matches. Some rows mark clone size as missing; the rest say once, few, many or name a class of expanded clone.

d_call	clone_size	v_call	j_call	cdr3_nt	cdr3_aa
NA	few	TRBV7-2	TRBJ2-2	TGTGCCAGCAGCTTTCGCACCGGGGAGCTGTTTTTT	CASSFRTGELFF
TRBD2	NA	TRBV2	TRBJ2-5	TGTGCCAGGGGACTAGCGGGGGTGGAGACCCAGTACTTC	CARGLAGVETQYF
TRBD2	NA	TRBV27	TRBJ2-1	TGTGCCAGCAGTCGCAGGGTGTTACTGGTCGGGGGGTCAGAGAATGAGCAGTTCTTC	CASSRRVLLVGGSENEQFF
TRBD2	NA	TRBV5-1	TRBJ2-1	TGCGCCAGCAGCTGGACTAGGTACAATGAGCAGTTCTTC	CASSWTRYNEQFF
NA	NA	TRBV6-1	TRBJ1-3	TGTGCCAGCAGTGAAGGCTTGACAGGCTCAGGAAACACCATATATTTT	CASSEGLTGSGNTIYF
TRBD1	once	TRBV6-5	TRBJ2-5	TGTGCCAGCAGTGGGACAGCGGAAGAGACCCAGTACTTC	CASSGTAEETQYF
NA	NA	TRBV6-5	TRBJ1-2	TGTGCCAGCAGATCCAGGGTAGCTGGCTACACCTTC	CASRSRVAGYTF
NA	NA	TRBV30	TRBJ1-6	TGTGCCTGGAGTGTCGGGATCGGCCCCGATTCACCCCTCCACTTT	CAWSVGIGPDSPLHF
NA	NA	TRBV5-1	TRBJ2-5	TGCGCCAGCAGCGGGATGGACAGCCCAGAGACCCAGTACTTC	CASSGMDSPETQYF
NA	NA	TRBV19	TRBJ1-5	TGTGCCAGTAGTATCCGGGGACTTAATCAGCCCCAGCATTTT	CASSIRGLNQPQHF
NA	once	TRBV28	TRBJ2-5	TGTGCCAGCAGTTTATGGCTTGGAGGGGTAGGGGAGACCCAGTACTTC	CASSLWLGGVGETQYF
NA	NA	TRBV6-1	TRBJ1-5	TGTGCCAGCAGACAGGTTAACAATCAGCCCCAGCATTTT	CASRQVNNQPQHF
NA	NA	TRBV2	TRBJ2-3	TGTGCCAGGAGGAAAGACAGCACAGATACGCAGTATTTT	CARRKDSTDTQYF
NA	NA	TRBV19	TRBJ2-7	TGTGCCAGTATCCATACGTCGTCCCGGGGCTCCTACGAGCAGTACTTC	CASIHTSSRGSYEQYF
NA	once	TRBV9	TRBJ1-1	TGTGCCAGCAGCGTAGGAGACAGTGAAGCTTTCTTT	CASSVGDSEAFF
TRBD2	NA	TRBV11-2	TRBJ2-3	TGTGCCAGCAGCTTAATGTCGGGGGGGGGCACAGATACGCAGTATTTT	CASSLMSGGGTDTQYF
TRBD2	NA	TRBV19	TRBJ2-1	TGTGCCAGTATTCCCAGCGGGAGGGCCTCCTACAATGAGCAGTTCTTC	CASIPSGRASYNEQFF
TRBD1	once	TRBV9	TRBJ2-7	TGTGCCAGCAGCGTGGGACAGGACTTCTACGAGCAGTACTTC	CASSVGQDFYEQYF
NA	NA	TRBV2	TRBJ2-2	TGTGCCAGCAGTTTGACAGGTTACACCGGGGAGCTGTTTTTT	CASSLTGYTGELFF
TRBD1	NA	TRBV7-2	TRBJ2-5	TGTGCCAGCAGCTTCACCGGGGGACAGGGTGTGGGGACCCAGTACTTC	CASSFTGGQGVGTQYF
NA	NA	TRBV19	TRBJ2-7	TGTGCCAGTAGTCCAAAATTACATCTTTTCGAGCAGTACTTC	CASSPKLHLFEQYF
TRBD2	NA	TRBV14	TRBJ2-5	TGTGCCAGCAGCCAAGAGGGCCTTGGGACTACCCAAGAGACCCAGTACTTC	CASSQEGLGTTQETQYF
NA	NA	TRBV27	TRBJ2-3	TGTGCCAGCAGTTTATTAGGGGAAGGTACGCAGTATTTT	CASSLLGEGTQYF
NA	NA	TRBV28	TRBJ1-2	TGTGCCAGCAGTTCGGGACTGATCTATGGCTACACCTTC	CASSSGLIYGYTF
TRBD2	once	TRBV2	TRBJ2-7	TGTGCCAGCAGCGCCCTGAGGGGGAGCGGGGGGGCCGACGAGCAGTACTTC	CASSALRGSGGADEQYF
TRBD2	NA	TRBV4-3	TRBJ2-3	TGCGCCAGCAGCCAAGATCTAGCGGGGGGGCCAGATACGCAGTATTTT	CASSQDLAGGPDTQYF
NA	NA	TRBV4-2	TRBJ1-1	TGTGCCAGCAGCCAAGAAAGGGGAAAGGCGGTTTCAGGAGGGGTGGCTGAAGCTTTCTTT	CASSQERGKAVSGGVAEAFF
TRBD1	NA	TRBV10-3	TRBJ1-6	TGTGCCATCGGGACAGGGGCTTCACCCCTCCACTTT	CAIGTGASPLHF
TRBD2	NA	TRBV5-1	TRBJ2-5	TGCGCCAGCAGCCTCGGACTAGCGGGGGCGACACTCCAAGAGACCCAGTACTTC	CASSLGLAGATLQETQYF
NA	NA	TRBV28	TRBJ1-2	TGTGCCAGCAAAGAAGCAGGTGATTTCTATGGCTACACCTTC	CASKEAGDFYGYTF
NA	NA	TRBV6-6	TRBJ1-3	TGTGCCAGCAGTTACTTCTCACAGGCCCCAAACACCATATATTTT	CASSYFSQAPNTIYF
TRBD1	NA	TRBV6-1	TRBJ1-2	TGTGCCAGCAGTGCGGCGGCAGGGGGAACCTATGGCTACACCTTC	CASSAAAGGTYGYTF
NA	few	TRBV29-1	TRBJ2-1	TGCAGCGGGGCGGCAGGGAGGAATGAGCAGTTCTTC	CSGAAGRNEQFF
TRBD1	NA	TRBV27	TRBJ1-5	TGTGCCGGCAGTAAGACAGGGGTTCAGCCCCAGCATTTT	CAGSKTGVQPQHF
TRBD1	NA	TRBV18	TRBJ1-1	TGTGCCAGCTCACCCAACAGGGGTGGCACTGAAGCTTTCTTT	CASSPNRGGTEAFF
NA	NA	TRBV28	TRBJ2-1	TGTGCCAGCAGTTTAGTGACAGGCTCTATCAATGAGCAGTTCTTC	CASSLVTGSINEQFF
NA	NA	TRBV7-3	TRBJ2-3	TGTGCCAGCAGCTTAGCGGGTAGCACAGATACGCAGTATTTT	CASSLAGSTDTQYF
TRBD2	NA	TRBV2	TRBJ2-7	TGTGCCAGCAGTGAAGGTAGCGGGGTAACCTACGAGCAGTACTTC	CASSEGSGVTYEQYF
TRBD1	NA	TRBV28	TRBJ1-1	TGTGCCAGCAGCCAGACAGGGGGCAACACTGAAGCTTTCTTT	CASSQTGGNTEAFF
NA	NA	TRBV10-3	TRBJ1-1	TGTGCCATCAGTGAGGGCGGGTATATGAACACTGAAGCTTTCTTT	CAISEGGYMNTEAFF
NA	once	TRBV5-1	TRBJ1-6	TGCGCCAGCAGCCACGAGCTCCCTTCACCCCTCCACTTT	CASSHELPSPLHF
NA	few	TRBV5-5	TRBJ2-1	TGTGCCAGCAGCTTAAGGGGGATGGGATCCTACAATGAGCAGTTCTTC	CASSLRGMGSYNEQFF
TRBD1	NA	TRBV2	TRBJ2-3	TGTGCCAGCAGTCGAGACTACCAGGCACAGGGGGCTACGCAGTATTTT	CASSRDYQAQGATQYF
NA	NA	TRBV18	TRBJ1-2	TGTGCCAGCTCACCGTTGGGGGGGAAGTATGGCTACACCTTC	CASSPLGGKYGYTF
TRBD1	NA	TRBV15	TRBJ2-5	TGTGCCACCAGCAGTCTACCCGACAGGGGGGAGACCCAGTACTTC	CATSSLPDRGETQYF
NA	NA	TRBV2	TRBJ1-1	TGTGCCAGCAGTGTCAAGGGGATGAACACTGAAGCTTTCTTT	CASSVKGMNTEAFF
NA	few	TRBV2	TRBJ1-2	TGTGCCAGCAGTGCGGGAGTACGGAATGGCTACACCTTC	CASSAGVRNGYTF
TRBD2	many	TRBV15	TRBJ2-1	TGTGCCACCAGCAGAGCAGAGGGTGGAGCGGGGTCCTACAATGAGCAGTTCTTC	CATSRAEGGAGSYNEQFF
NA	NA	TRBV7-9	TRBJ1-6	TGTGCCAGCAGCTTCCCATCAGGGTCACCCCTCCACTTT	CASSFPSGSPLHF
TRBD2	NA	TRBV6-5	TRBJ2-1	TGTGCCAGCAGTTACATAGCGGGAACCATTCAGAATGAGCAGTTCTTC	CASSYIAGTIQNEQFF
NA	NA	TRBV5-6	TRBJ1-5	TGTGCCAGCAGCCAGGACATGTATCAGCCCCAGCATTTT	CASSQDMYQPQHF
NA	NA	TRBV6-6	TRBJ2-7	TGTGCCAGCTTCAATGCGGGTCCTTACGAGCAGTACTTC	CASFNAGPYEQYF
NA	NA	TRBV5-6	TRBJ1-5	TGTGCCAGCAGCAAAGCCGACAGGCGGAATCAGCCCCAGCATTTT	CASSKADRRNQPQHF
TRBD2	NA	TRBV5-1	TRBJ2-2	TGCGCCAGCAGACCCGACGGGAGGGCCGGGGAGCTGTTTTTT	CASRPDGRAGELFF
NA	NA	TRBV10-3	TRBJ2-7	TGTGCCACATCAATAGCCATAACGACCTACGAGCAGTACTTC	CATSIAITTYEQYF